This TCR beta chain emerged from a study of shared clonotypes between healthy human individuals. Generated by immunoSEQ multiplex PCR, the TCRdb table keeps only in-frame clones and is missing some. The sample carries 980,000 or so clones, over 75% recorded once. CDR1 and CDR2 from the germline V gene are KGHSH and LQKENI. V lost 3 bases and J 7 bases, leaving 10 bases between the germline ends. The CDR3 spans 14 residues. The sequence derives from a young man in good health. The sample taken for sequencing was memory CD4+ T cells sorted from blood. Subset of the sample: CD45RA-negative fraction. The chain uses TRBV18 and TRBJ1-6, with a weak D call TRBD1 (5 bases). In DNA form, the CDR3 reads TGTGCCAGCTCACCGTATGGGGGGAATTCACCCCTCCACTTT. It encodes CASSPYGGNSPLHF.